A selection of T cell receptor beta chains follows, all from one sample in a study of neoadjuvant nivolumab and ipilimumab in lung cancer. Sequenced by immunoSEQ multiplex PCR; TCRdb stores in-frame clones only, minus some. The table lists roughly 28,000 clones, approximately 80% of them singletons. Specimen: tumor tissue, collected after neoadjuvant nivolumab, alone or with ipilimumab, at or shortly before surgery. The receptor source for this set is an adult with non-small cell lung cancer. The CDR3 runs from the conserved cysteine through the conserved F or W. A D gene is named only where the DNA matches it firmly. Clone sizes are given selectively: once, few, many, or a class where the clone is expanded.

v_gene	j_gene	abundance	d_gene	CDR3nt	CDR3aa
TRBV29-1	TRBJ2-1	-	TRBD1	TGCAGCGTTGAAGGCTGGGACAGGAACTACAATGAGCAGTTCTTC	CSVEGWDRNYNEQFF
TRBV10-3	TRBJ1-1	-	-	TGTGCCATCCGGGACTGGGACACTGAAGCTTTCTTT	CAIRDWDTEAFF
TRBV11-1	TRBJ2-7	-	TRBD1	TGTGCCAGCAGCCCGGGACAGGGGGCCTACGAGCAGTACTTC	CASSPGQGAYEQYF
TRBV7-9	TRBJ1-1	-	TRBD1	TGTGCCAGCAGCTTAAACGGGCGACAGGGGGACACTGAAGCTTTCTTT	CASSLNGRQGDTEAFF
TRBV30	TRBJ1-6	-	TRBD1	TGTGCCCTCTCGGACAGGGTGGGATCACCCCTCCACTTT	CALSDRVGSPLHF
TRBV7-6	TRBJ2-3	-	-	TGTGCCAGCAGCTTGACTAGAGCAGATACGCAGTATTTT	CASSLTRADTQYF
TRBV4-3	TRBJ1-5	-	-	TGCGCCAGCAGCCAAGTGGCAGCTGGGTCTCAGCCCCAGCATTTT	CASSQVAAGSQPQHF
TRBV5-4	TRBJ1-2	-	-	TGTGCCAGCACCCCCTCGGGGGGCGGAGGATTCACTAACTATGGCTACACCTTC	CASTPSGGGGFTNYGYTF
TRBV13	TRBJ2-7	-	TRBD2	TGTGCCAGCAGCACCAGCGGGGGGGGTTACGAGCAGTACTTC	CASSTSGGGYEQYF
TRBV30	TRBJ1-4	-	TRBD1	TGTGCCTTCGCAAAGGGGACAGGGAATGAAAAACTGTTTTTT	CAFAKGTGNEKLFF
TRBV6-5	TRBJ2-5	-	TRBD1	TGTGCCAGCAGTTGGGGGACAGGGGGCTTAGGGACCCAGTACTTC	CASSWGTGGLGTQYF
TRBV30	TRBJ2-6	-	-	TGTGCCTGGAGGGGGTCGGGGGCCAACGTCCTGACTTTC	CAWRGSGANVLTF
TRBV5-6	TRBJ2-5	-	-	TGTGCCAGCAGCTTGGACAGGGGGGGCATGGAGACCCAGTACTTC	CASSLDRGGMETQYF
TRBV7-8	TRBJ2-2	once	TRBD1	TGTGCCAGCAGCAACCGACAGGGGAGCACCGGGGAGCTGTTTTTT	CASSNRQGSTGELFF
TRBV30	TRBJ1-6	-	TRBD1	TGTGCCTGGGCCGGGACAGGCCATAATTCACCCCTCCACTTT	CAWAGTGHNSPLHF
TRBV5-4	TRBJ2-1	-	-	TGTGCCAGCAGCCTACAGGCTATGGGCTACAATGAGCAGTTCTTC	CASSLQAMGYNEQFF
TRBV2	TRBJ2-5	-	-	TGTGCCAGCAGTGTTAACGGGGCCCCCTCAGAGACCCAGTACTTC	CASSVNGAPSETQYF
TRBV6-5	TRBJ1-2	-	TRBD1	TGTGCCAGCAGTTACTTGGGACAGGGGAACGGCTACACCTTC	CASSYLGQGNGYTF
TRBV5-4	TRBJ2-2	-	TRBD1	TGTGCCAGCAGCCCGGGACAGGGGAACACCGGGGAGCTGTTTTTT	CASSPGQGNTGELFF
TRBV30	TRBJ1-1	-	TRBD1	TGTGCCTTTCAGGGGGCGGAGGCCGGAGCGAACACTGAAGCTTTCTTT	CAFQGAEAGANTEAFF
TRBV6-5	TRBJ1-1	few	-	TGTGCCAGCAGATCACAGGGTCATGAGAACACTGAAGCTTTCTTT	CASRSQGHENTEAFF
TRBV20-1	TRBJ1-2	once	-	TGCAGTGCTAGTCCCGGCTACACCTTC	CSASPGYTF
TRBV7-9	TRBJ1-2	-	-	TGTGCCAGCAGCCCTATAGGGAACTATGGCTACACCTTC	CASSPIGNYGYTF
TRBV4-2	TRBJ1-4	-	TRBD1	TGTGCCAGCAGCCAAGCCTCGGGGACAGCTCGTGAAAAACTGTTTTTT	CASSQASGTAREKLFF
TRBV2	TRBJ2-3	-	-	TGTGCCAGCAAGGAGGCAGTCCCCACAGATACGCAGTATTTT	CASKEAVPTDTQYF
TRBV18	TRBJ1-5	-	-	TGTGCCAGCTCCTACCAAGTAGGGCAGCCCCAGCATTTT	CASSYQVGQPQHF
TRBV6-5	TRBJ1-2	-	-	TGTGCCAGCAGCTTTTTGGGGGGACCTTTCTTCGGCTACACCTTC	CASSFLGGPFFGYTF
TRBV18	TRBJ2-7	-	TRBD2	TGTGCCAGCTCACCATCCCCTCTAAGACTAGCAGGAATATACGAGCAGTACTTC	CASSPSPLRLAGIYEQYF
TRBV30	TRBJ1-6	few	-	TGTGCCTGGACAGAGGGAAACTCACCCCTCCACTTT	CAWTEGNSPLHF
TRBV20-1	TRBJ2-5	-	TRBD1	TGCAGTCCGGGACAGGAAGAGACCCAGTACTTC	CSPGQEETQYF
TRBV10-3	TRBJ2-3	-	-	TGTGCCATCAGTGAGCAAGACTTAGGGAAGGATACGCAGTATTTT	CAISEQDLGKDTQYF
TRBV6-5	TRBJ1-1	few	-	TGTGCCAGCAGTTACCCGGGGTACACTGAAGCTTTCTTT	CASSYPGYTEAFF
TRBV11-2	TRBJ2-3	-	-	TGTGCCAGCAGCTTGGGTAGGGACCCAGATACGCAGTATTTT	CASSLGRDPDTQYF
TRBV14	TRBJ2-2	few	-	TGTGCCAGCAGCCAAGGACTCACCGGGGAGCTGTTTTTT	CASSQGLTGELFF
TRBV5-8	TRBJ1-5	once	-	TGTGCCAGCAGCTTGGAGGGGTTAGCCCAGCATTTT	CASSLEGLAQHF
TRBV30	TRBJ1-3	-	-	TGTGCCTGGAGCGTCTTTCTGCGAAGCTCTGGAAACACCATATATTTT	CAWSVFLRSSGNTIYF
TRBV18	TRBJ1-6	-	-	TGTGCCAGCTCACCAATGACGGGGGGAAGTAATTCACCCCTCCACTTT	CASSPMTGGSNSPLHF
TRBV28	TRBJ1-2	-	TRBD1	TGTGCCAGCAGTCCGGGGACAGGGGGCTCGCGCTATGGCTACACCTTC	CASSPGTGGSRYGYTF
TRBV5-1	TRBJ2-1	-	-	TGCGCCAGCCACAATGAGCAGTTCTTC	CASHNEQFF
TRBV5-1	TRBJ1-2	-	-	TGCGCCAGCAGCTTAGAGGGTAACTATGGCTACACCTTC	CASSLEGNYGYTF
TRBV5-1	TRBJ2-1	-	TRBD2	TGCGCCAGCAGCCGGAGGGGAGGAGCGGGGGGTTACAATGAGCAGTTCTTC	CASSRRGGAGGYNEQFF
TRBV7-3	TRBJ1-2	-	-	TGTGCCAGCAGCCCTCGGGGGGGGAATGATGGCTACACCTTC	CASSPRGGNDGYTF
TRBV6-6	TRBJ1-2	-	TRBD1	TGTGCCAGCAGTTACCTTGGGACAGACTATGGCTACACCTTC	CASSYLGTDYGYTF
TRBV4-2	TRBJ1-1	-	-	TGTGCCAGCAGCCAGGGGCCGAACACTGAAGCTTTCTTT	CASSQGPNTEAFF
TRBV5-1	TRBJ1-2	few	TRBD1	TGCGCCAGCAGCTTGGGCCGGGACAGCTATGGCTACACCTTC	CASSLGRDSYGYTF
TRBV9	TRBJ1-1	-	-	TGTGCCAGCAGCCTCGACCCCGCGGGCAGGGAAGCTTTCTTT	CASSLDPAGREAFF
TRBV7-9	TRBJ2-3	-	-	TGTGCCAGCAGCTTTGGACAGCCCACAGATACGCAGTATTTT	CASSFGQPTDTQYF
TRBV6-1	TRBJ1-1	-	TRBD1	TGTGCCAGCAGGAAACAGGGGCGGGCCACTGAAGCTTTCTTT	CASRKQGRATEAFF
TRBV18	TRBJ1-1	once	-	TGTGCCAGCTCACCGGCGTCAGGAGTAAACACTGAAGCTTTCTTT	CASSPASGVNTEAFF
TRBV7-9	TRBJ2-3	-	TRBD2	TGTGCCAGCAGCTCGCGGGGGATCTTCACAGATACGCAGTATTTT	CASSSRGIFTDTQYF
TRBV9	TRBJ2-2	-	-	TGTGCCAGCAGCGTAGACCCGTCCCGGGAGCTGTTTTTT	CASSVDPSRELFF
TRBV4-1	TRBJ1-1	-	-	TGCGCCAGCAGCCAAGACCGCATGAACACTGAAGCTTTCTTT	CASSQDRMNTEAFF
TRBV27	TRBJ2-2	-	TRBD1	TGTGCCAGCAGTCTACAGGGGTGGGGGACCGGGGAGCTGTTTTTT	CASSLQGWGTGELFF
TRBV2	TRBJ2-5	-	TRBD1	TGTGCCACCGCGGACAGGAACTTACTCCAAGAGACCCAGTACTTC	CATADRNLLQETQYF
TRBV7-2	TRBJ1-3	-	-	TGTGCCAGCAGCTTAACAGGGAGCTCTGGAAACACCATATATTTT	CASSLTGSSGNTIYF
TRBV9	TRBJ2-3	-	-	TGTGCCAGCAGCGTAGCTCCTTCTAGCACAGATACGCAGTATTTT	CASSVAPSSTDTQYF
TRBV2	TRBJ2-3	-	-	TGTGCCAGCAGTGGTCGGTGGGGGGCTGGTTTCACAGATACGCAGTATTTT	CASSGRWGAGFTDTQYF
TRBV7-9	TRBJ1-2	-	TRBD1	TGTGCCAGCAGCTTAACAGGGGGAGGCTACACCTTC	CASSLTGGGYTF
TRBV6-5	TRBJ1-6	-	TRBD1	TGTGCCAGCAGTTCCGGGACAGGGGGCGCGAATTCACCCCTCCACTTT	CASSSGTGGANSPLHF
TRBV5-1	TRBJ2-2	-	-	TGCGCCAGCAGCGATATACAGGGATCCGGGGAGCTGTTTTTT	CASSDIQGSGELFF